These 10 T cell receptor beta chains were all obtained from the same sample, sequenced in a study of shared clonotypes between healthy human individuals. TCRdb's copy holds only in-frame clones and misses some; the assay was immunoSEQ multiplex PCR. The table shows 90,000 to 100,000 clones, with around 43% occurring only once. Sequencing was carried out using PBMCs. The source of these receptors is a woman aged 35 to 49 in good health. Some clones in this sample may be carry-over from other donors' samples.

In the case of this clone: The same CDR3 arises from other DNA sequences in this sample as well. This chain's CDR3 is CASSVGGGVGYTF. CDR3 bases: TGTGCCAGCAGCGTAGGTGGAGGGGTTGGCTACACCTTC. The V and J genes are TRBV9 and TRBJ1-2; D perhaps matches TRBD1 (5 bases). Trimming took off 0 bases at V and 7 bases at J, with 10 bases between the two ends. Germline V gene lookup returns CDR1 SGDLS and CDR2 YYNGEE. There are 13 residues in the CDR3.

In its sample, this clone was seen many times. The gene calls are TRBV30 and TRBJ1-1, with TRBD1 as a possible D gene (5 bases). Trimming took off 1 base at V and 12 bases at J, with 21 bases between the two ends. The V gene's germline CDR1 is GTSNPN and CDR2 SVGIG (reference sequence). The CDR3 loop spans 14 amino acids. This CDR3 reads CAWSDRGVTISSFF. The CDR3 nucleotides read TGTGCCTGGAGTGACCGAGGGGTTACCATCTCATCTTTCTTT.

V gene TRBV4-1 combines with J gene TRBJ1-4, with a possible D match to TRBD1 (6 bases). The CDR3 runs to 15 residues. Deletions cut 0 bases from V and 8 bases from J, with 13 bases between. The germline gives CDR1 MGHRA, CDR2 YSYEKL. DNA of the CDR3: TGCGCCAGCAGCCAAGAGGGGGCAGGCGGAGAAAAACTGTTTTTT. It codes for CASSQEGAGGEKLFF.

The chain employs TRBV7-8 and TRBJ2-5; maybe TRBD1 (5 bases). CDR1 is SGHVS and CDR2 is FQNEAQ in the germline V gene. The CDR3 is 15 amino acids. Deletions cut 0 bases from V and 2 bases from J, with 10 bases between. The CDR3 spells CASSLAGRTQETQYF. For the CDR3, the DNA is TGTGCCAGCAGCTTAGCAGGCAGGACACAAGAGACCCAGTACTTC.

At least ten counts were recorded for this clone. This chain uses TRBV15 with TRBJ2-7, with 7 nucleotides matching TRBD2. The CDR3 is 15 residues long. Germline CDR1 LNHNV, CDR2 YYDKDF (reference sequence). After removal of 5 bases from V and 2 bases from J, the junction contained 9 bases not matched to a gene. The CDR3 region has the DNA TGTGCCACCAGCGCGGCCATGGCGGGGGCCTACGAGCAGTACTTC. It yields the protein CATSAAMAGAYEQYF.

The CDR3 is CAWIPRRRLADSYEQYF. CDR3 DNA sequence: TGTGCCTGGATACCGCGGAGGCGACTAGCGGACTCCTACGAGCAGTACTTC. This sequence joins TRBV30 and TRBJ2-7, with 9 bases identical to TRBD2. V dropped 4 bases and J dropped 0; count of bases not matched to a gene: 13. Germline CDR1 is GTSNPN and CDR2 is SVGIG (reference sequence). The CDR3 extends over 17 amino acids.

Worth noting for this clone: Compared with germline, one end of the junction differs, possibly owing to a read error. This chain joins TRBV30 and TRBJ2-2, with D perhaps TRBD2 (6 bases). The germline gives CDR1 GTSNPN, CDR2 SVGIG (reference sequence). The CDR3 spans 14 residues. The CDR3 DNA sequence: TGTGCCTGGAGTGCCCGGCCCCGGGGCGGGGAGCTGCTTTTT. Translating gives CAWSARPRGGELLF.

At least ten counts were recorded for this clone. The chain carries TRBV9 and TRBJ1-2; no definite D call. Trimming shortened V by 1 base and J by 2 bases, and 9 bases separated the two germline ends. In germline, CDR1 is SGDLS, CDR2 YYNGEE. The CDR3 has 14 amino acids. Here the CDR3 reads CASSVRDGNYGYTF. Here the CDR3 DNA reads TGTGCCAGCAGCGTAAGGGATGGGAACTATGGCTACACCTTC.

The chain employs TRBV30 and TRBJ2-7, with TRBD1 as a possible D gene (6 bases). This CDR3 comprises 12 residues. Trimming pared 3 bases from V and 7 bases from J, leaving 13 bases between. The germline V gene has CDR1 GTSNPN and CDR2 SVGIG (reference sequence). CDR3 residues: CAWSTGQEEQYF. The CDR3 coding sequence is TGTGCCTGGAGCACAGGGCAAGAAGAGCAGTACTTC.

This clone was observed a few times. CDR3 DNA: TGTGCCACCAGCAGAGGTACAGGGGGGTATCAAGAGACCCAGTACTTC. This gives the protein CATSRGTGGYQETQYF. This chain joins TRBV15 and TRBJ2-5; 8 nucleotides agree with TRBD1. Germline values: CDR1 LNHNV, CDR2 YYDKDF (reference sequence). This CDR3 contains 16 residues. The V and J ends lost 1 base and 2 bases, in that order; junction bases with no gene match: 6. Full variable domain (rest looked up from reference TRBV15 and TRBJ2-5): DAMVIQNPRYQVTQFGKPVTLSCSQTLNHNVMYWYQQKSSQAPKLLFHYYDKDFNNEADTPDNFQSRRPNTSFCFLDIRSPGLGDTAMYLCATSRGTGGYQETQYFGPGTRLLVL.